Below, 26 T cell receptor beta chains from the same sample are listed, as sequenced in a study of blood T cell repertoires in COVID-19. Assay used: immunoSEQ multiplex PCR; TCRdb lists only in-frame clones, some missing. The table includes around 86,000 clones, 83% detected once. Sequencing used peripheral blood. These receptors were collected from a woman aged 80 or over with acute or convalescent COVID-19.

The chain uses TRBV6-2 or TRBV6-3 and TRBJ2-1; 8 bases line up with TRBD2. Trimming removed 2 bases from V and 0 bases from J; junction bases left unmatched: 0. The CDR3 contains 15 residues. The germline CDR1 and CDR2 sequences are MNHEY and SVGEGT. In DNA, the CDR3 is TGTGCCAGCAGTTACCTAGCGGGCTCCTACAATGAGCAGTTCTTC. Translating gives CASSYLAGSYNEQFF.

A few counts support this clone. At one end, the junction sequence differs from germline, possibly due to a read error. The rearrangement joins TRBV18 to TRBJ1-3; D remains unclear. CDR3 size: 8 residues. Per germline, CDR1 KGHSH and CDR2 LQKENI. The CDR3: CASSPRLF. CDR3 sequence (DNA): TGTGCCAGCTCACCTAGACTCTTT.

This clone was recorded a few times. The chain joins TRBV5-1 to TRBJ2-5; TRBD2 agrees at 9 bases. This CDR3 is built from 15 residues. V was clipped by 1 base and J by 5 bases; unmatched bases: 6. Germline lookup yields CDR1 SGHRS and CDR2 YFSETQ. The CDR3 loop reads CASSLRLAVSETQYF. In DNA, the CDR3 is TGCGCCAGCAGCTTGAGACTAGCGGTCTCCGAGACCCAGTACTTC.

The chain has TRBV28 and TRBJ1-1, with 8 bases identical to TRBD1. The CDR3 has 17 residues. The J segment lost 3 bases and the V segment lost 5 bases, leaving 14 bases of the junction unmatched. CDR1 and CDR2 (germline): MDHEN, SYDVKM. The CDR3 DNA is TGTGCCAGCAGTGCGGACAGGGTCCGGTCCCCGGACACTGAAGCTTTCTTT. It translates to CASSADRVRSPDTEAFF.

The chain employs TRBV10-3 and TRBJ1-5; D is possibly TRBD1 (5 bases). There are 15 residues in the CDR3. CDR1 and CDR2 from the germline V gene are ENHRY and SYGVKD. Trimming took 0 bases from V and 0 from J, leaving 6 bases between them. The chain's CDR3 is CAISESGLSNQPQHF. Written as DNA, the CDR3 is TGTGCCATCAGTGAGTCGGGACTTAGCAATCAGCCCCAGCATTTT.

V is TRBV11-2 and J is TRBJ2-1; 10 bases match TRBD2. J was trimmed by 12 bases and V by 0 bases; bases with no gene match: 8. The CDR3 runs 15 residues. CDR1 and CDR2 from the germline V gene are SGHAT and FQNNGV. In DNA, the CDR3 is TGTGCCAGCAGCTTAGATCCGAGTAGCGGGAGGCCGCAGTTCTTC. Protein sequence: CASSLDPSSGRPQFF.

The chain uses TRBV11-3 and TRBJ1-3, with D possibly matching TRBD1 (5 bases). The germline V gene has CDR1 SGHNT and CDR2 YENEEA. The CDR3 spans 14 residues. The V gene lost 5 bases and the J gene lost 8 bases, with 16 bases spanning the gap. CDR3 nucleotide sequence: TGTGCCAGCAGCCCCGGGGGTCCTTTCGACACCATATATTTT. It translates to CASSPGGPFDTIYF.

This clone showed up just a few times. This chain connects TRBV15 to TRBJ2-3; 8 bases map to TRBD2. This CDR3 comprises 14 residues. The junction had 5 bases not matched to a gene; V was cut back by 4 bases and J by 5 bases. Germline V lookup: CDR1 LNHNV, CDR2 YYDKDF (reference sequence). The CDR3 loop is CATSTSGRKDTQYF. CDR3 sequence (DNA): TGTGCCACCAGCACCAGCGGGAGAAAAGATACGCAGTATTTT.

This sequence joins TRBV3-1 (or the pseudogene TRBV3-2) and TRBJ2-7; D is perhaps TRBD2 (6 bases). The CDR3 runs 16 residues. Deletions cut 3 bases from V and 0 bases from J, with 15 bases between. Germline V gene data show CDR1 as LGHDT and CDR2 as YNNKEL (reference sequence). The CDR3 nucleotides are TGTGCCAGCAGCCAGGCCATTAGCGGATACTCCTACGAGCAGTACTTC. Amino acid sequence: CASSQAISGYSYEQYF.

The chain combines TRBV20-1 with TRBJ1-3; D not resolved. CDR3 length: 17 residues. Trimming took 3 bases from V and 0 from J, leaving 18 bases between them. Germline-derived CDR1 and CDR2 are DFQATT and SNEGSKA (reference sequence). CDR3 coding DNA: TGCAGTGCTAGTGACCCGAGGGCAGCAAGCTCTGGAAACACCATATATTTT. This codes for CSASDPRAASSGNTIYF.

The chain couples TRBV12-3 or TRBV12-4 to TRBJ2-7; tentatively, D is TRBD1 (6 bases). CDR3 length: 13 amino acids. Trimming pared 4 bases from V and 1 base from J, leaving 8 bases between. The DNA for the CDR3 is TGTGCCAGCAGTTACACAGGGTCCTACGAGCAGTACTTC. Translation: CASSYTGSYEQYF.

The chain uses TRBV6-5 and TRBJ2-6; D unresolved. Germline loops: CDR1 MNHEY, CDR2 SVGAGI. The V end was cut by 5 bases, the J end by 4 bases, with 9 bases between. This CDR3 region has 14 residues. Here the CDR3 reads CASSRPGGANVLTF. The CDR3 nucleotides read TGTGCCAGCAGTCGACCCGGGGGGGCCAACGTCCTGACTTTC.

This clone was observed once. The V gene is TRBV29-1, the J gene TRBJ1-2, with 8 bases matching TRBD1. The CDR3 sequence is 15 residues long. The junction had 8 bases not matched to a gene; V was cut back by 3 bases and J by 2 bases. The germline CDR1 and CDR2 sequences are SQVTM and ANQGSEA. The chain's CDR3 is CSVDEVGQENYGYTF. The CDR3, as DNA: TGCAGCGTTGACGAAGTGGGACAGGAGAACTATGGCTACACCTTC.

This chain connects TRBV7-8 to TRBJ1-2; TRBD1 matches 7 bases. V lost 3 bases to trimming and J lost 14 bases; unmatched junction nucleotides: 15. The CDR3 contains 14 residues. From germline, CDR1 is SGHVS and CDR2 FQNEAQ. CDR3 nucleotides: TGTGCCAGCAGCTTCGGCCGGGACAGCGCTCCGCGGACCTTC. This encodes CASSFGRDSAPRTF.

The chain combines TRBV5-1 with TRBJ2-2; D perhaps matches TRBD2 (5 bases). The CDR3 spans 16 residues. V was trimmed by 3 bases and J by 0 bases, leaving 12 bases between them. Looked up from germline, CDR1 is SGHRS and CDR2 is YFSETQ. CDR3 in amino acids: CASSYRLDSNTGELFF. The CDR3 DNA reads TGCGCCAGCAGCTACCGTTTGGACTCGAACACCGGGGAGCTGTTTTTT.

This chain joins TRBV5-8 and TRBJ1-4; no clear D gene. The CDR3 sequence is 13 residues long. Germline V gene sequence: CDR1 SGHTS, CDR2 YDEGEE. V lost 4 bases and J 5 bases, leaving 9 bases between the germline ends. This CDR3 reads CASSHGRNEKLFF. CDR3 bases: TGTGCCAGCAGCCATGGCAGAAATGAAAAACTGTTTTTT.

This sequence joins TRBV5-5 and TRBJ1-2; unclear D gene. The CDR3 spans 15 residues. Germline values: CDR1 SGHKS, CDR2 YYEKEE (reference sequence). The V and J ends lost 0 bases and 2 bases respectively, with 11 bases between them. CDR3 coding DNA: TGTGCCAGCAGCTTGGAACAGTCTATCAACTATGGCTACACCTTC. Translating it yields CASSLEQSINYGYTF.

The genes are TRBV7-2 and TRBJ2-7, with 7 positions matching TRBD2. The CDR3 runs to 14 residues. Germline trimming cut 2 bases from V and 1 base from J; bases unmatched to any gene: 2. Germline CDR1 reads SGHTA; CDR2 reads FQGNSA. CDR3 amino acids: CASSLLAVSYEQYF. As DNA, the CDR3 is TGTGCCAGCAGCTTACTAGCGGTATCCTACGAGCAGTACTTC. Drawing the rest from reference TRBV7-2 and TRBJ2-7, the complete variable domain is GAGVSQSPSNKVTEKGKDVELRCDPISGHTALYWYRQSLGQGLEFLIYFQGNSAPDKSGLPSDRFSAERTGGSVSTLTIQRTQQEDSAVYLCASSLLAVSYEQYFGPGTRLTVT.

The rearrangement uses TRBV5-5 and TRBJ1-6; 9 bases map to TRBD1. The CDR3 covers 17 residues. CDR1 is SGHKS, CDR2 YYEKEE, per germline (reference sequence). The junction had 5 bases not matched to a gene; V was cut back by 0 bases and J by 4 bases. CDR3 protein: CASSLDRGQPYNSPLHF. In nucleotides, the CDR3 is TGTGCCAGCAGCTTGGACAGGGGGCAGCCTTATAATTCACCCCTCCACTTT.

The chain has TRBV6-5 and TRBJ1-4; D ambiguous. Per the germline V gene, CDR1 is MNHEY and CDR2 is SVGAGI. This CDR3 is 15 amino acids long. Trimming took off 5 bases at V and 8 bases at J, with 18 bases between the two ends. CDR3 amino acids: CASSPGGWAEEKLFF. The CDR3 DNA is TGTGCCAGCAGTCCCGGTGGTTGGGCTGAGGAAAAACTGTTTTTT.

The CDR3, as DNA: TGTGCCAGCAGGGGACAGGGGGTCATATACGAGCAGTACTTC. This gives the protein CASRGQGVIYEQYF. The chain is built from TRBV6-6 and TRBJ2-7, with 11 bases aligning to TRBD1. With V trimmed by 6 bases and J by 4 bases, 5 bases remained unmatched. The CDR3 contains 14 residues. Germline CDR1 reads MNHNY; CDR2 reads SVGAGI (reference sequence).

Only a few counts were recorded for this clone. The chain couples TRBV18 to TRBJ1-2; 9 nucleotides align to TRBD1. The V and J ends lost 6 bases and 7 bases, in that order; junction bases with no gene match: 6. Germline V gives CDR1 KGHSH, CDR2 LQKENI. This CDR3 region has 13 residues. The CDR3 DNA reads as TGTGCCAGCTCGCCGGGACAGGGACTTGGCTACACCTTC. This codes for CASSPGQGLGYTF.

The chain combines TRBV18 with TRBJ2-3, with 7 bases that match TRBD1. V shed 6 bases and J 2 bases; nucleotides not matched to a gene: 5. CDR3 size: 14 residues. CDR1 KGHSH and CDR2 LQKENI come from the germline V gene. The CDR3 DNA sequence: TGTGCCAGCTCTGGGACAGCTAACACAGATACGCAGTATTTT. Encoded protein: CASSGTANTDTQYF.

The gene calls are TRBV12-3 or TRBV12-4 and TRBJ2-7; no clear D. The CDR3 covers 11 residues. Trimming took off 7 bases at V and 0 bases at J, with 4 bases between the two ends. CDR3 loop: CASTRSYEQYF. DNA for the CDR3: TGTGCCAGCACCCGCTCCTACGAGCAGTACTTC.

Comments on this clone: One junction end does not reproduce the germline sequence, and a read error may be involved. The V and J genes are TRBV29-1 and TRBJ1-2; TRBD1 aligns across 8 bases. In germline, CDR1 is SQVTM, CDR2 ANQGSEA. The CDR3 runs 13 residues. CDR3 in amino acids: CSAGGTPGGAPQF. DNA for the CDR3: TGCAGCGCCGGGGGTACCCCAGGGGGCGCACCGCAATTC.

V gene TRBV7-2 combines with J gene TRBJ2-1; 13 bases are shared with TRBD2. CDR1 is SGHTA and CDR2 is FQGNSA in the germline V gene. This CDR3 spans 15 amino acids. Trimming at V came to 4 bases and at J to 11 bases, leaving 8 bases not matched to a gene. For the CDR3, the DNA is TGTGCCAGCAGCTACGGGACTAGCGGGATGAACCAGCAGTTCTTC. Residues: CASSYGTSGMNQQFF. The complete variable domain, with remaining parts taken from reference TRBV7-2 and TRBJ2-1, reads GAGVSQSPSNKVTEKGKDVELRCDPISGHTALYWYRQSLGQGLEFLIYFQGNSAPDKSGLPSDRFSAERTGGSVSTLTIQRTQQEDSAVYLCASSYGTSGMNQQFFGPGTRLTVL.